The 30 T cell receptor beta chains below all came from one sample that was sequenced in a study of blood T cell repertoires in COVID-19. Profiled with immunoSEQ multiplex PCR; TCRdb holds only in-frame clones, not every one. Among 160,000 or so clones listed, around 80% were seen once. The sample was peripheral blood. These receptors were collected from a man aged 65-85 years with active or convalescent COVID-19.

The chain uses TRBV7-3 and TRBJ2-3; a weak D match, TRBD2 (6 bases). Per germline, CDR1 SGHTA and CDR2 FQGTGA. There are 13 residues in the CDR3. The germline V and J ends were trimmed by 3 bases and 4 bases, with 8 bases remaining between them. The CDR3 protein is CASSFSGADTQYF. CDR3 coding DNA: TGTGCCAGCAGCTTTAGCGGTGCAGATACGCAGTATTTT.

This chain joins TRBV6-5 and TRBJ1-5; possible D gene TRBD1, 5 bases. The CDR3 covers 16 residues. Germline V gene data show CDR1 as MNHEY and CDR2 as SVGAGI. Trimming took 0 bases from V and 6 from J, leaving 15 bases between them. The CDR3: CASSYSIGRVGQPQHF. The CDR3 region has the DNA TGTGCCAGCAGTTACTCGATAGGCAGGGTGGGTCAGCCCCAGCATTTT.

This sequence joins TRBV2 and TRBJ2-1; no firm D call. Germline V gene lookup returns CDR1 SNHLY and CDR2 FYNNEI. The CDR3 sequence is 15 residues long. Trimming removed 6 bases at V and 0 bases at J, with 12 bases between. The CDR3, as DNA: TGTGCCAGCAGACACCCTAGTGGCTCCTACAATGAGCAGTTCTTC. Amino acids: CASRHPSGSYNEQFF. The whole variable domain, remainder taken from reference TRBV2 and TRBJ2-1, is EPEVTQTPSHQVTQMGQEVILRCVPISNHLYFYWYRQILGQKVEFLVSFYNNEISEKSEIFDDQFSVERPDGSNFTLKIRSTKLEDSAMYFCASRHPSGSYNEQFFGPGTRLTVL.

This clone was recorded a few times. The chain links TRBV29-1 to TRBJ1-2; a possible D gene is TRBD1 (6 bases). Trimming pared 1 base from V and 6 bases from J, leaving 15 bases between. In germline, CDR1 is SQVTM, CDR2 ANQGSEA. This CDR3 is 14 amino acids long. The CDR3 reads CSVEGTAGVDGYTF. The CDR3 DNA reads TGCAGCGTTGAAGGTACGGCAGGGGTGGATGGCTACACCTTC.

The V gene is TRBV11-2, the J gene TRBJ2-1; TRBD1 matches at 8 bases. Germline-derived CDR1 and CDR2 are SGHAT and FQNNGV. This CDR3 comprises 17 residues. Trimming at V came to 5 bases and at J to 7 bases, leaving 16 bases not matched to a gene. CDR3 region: CASSLGRRQGSRNEQFF. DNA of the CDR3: TGTGCCAGCAGCCTAGGAAGACGACAGGGGAGTAGGAATGAGCAGTTCTTC.

CDR3 loop: CASSLDGRGQQFF. The CDR3 nucleotides read TGTGCCAGCAGCTTAGATGGGCGAGGGCAGCAGTTCTTC. The chain joins TRBV11-3 to TRBJ2-1; possibly TRBD2 for D (5 bases). Germline lookup yields CDR1 SGHNT and CDR2 YENEEA. This CDR3 region has 13 residues. With 0 bases removed from V and 11 bases from J, the gap between germline ends came to 11 bases.

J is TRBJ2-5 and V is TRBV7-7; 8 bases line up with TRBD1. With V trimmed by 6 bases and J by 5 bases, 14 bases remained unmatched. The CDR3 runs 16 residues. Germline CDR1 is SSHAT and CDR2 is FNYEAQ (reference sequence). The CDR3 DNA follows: TGTGCCAGCAGTGAGGGGTCAGGGGGCATTTTGGAGACCCAGTACTTC. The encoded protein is CASSEGSGGILETQYF.

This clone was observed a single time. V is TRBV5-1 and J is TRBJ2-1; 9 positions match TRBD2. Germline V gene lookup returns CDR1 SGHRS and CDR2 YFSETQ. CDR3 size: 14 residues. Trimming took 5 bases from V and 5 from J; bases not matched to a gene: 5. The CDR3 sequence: CASSVTSGNNEQFF. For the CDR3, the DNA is TGCGCCAGCAGTGTGACTAGCGGCAACAATGAGCAGTTCTTC.

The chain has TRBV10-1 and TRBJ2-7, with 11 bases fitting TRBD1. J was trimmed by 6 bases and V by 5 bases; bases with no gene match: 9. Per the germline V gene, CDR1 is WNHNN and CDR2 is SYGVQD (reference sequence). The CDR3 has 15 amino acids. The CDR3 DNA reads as TGCGCCAGCAGTCCACGCACCGGGACAGGGGGCGAGCAGTACTTC. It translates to CASSPRTGTGGEQYF.

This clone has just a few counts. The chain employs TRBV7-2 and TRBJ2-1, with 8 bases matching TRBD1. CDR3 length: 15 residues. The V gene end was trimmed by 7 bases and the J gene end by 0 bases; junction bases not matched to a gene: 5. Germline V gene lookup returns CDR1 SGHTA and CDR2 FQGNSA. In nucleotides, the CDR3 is TGTGCCAGCACCCTAACAGGGGGCTCCTACAATGAGCAGTTCTTC. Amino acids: CASTLTGGSYNEQFF.

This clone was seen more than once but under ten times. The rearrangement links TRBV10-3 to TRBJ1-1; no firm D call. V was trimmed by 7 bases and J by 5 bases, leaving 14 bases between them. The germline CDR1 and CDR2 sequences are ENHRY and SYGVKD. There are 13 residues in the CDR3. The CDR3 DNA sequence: TGTGCCATCACCCCCCGGAGGGAAACTGAAGCTTTCTTT. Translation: CAITPRRETEAFF.

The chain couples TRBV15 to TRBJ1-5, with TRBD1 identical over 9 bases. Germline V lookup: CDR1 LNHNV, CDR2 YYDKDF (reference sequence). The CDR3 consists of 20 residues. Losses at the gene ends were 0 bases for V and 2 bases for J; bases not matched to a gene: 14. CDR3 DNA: TGTGCCACCAGCAGAGATTGGTTGGGACAGGGTCGTGGGCGCAATCAGCCCCAGCATTTT. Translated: CATSRDWLGQGRGRNQPQHF.

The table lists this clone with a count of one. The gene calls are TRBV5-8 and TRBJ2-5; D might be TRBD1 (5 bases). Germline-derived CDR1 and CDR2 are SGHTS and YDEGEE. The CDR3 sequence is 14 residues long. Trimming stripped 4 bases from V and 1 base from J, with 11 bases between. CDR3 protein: CASSVRQFQETQYF. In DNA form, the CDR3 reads TGTGCCAGCAGCGTAAGACAGTTCCAAGAGACCCAGTACTTC.

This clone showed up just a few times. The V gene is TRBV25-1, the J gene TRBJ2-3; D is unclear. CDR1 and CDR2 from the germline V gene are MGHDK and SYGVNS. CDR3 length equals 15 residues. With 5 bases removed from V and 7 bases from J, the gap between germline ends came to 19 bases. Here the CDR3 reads CASSSSARTLNTQYF. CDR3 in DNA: TGTGCCAGCAGTAGCTCGGCTAGAACTTTGAATACGCAGTATTTT. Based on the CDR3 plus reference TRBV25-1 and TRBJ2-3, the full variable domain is EADIYQTPRYLVIGTGKKITLECSQTMGHDKMYWYQQDPGMELHLIHYSYGVNSTEKGDLSSESTVSRIRTEHFPLTLESARPSHTSQYLCASSSSARTLNTQYFGPGTRLTVL.

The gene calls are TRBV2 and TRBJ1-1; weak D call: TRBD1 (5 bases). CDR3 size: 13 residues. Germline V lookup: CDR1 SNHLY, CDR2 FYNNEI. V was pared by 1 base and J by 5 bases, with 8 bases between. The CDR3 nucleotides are TGTGCCAGCAGTGAAGGGCCAGGGACTGAAGCTTTCTTT. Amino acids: CASSEGPGTEAFF.

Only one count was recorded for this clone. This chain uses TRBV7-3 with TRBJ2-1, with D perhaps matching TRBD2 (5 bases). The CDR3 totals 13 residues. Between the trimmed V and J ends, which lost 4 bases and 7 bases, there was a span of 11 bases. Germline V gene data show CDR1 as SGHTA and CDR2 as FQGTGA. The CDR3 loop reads CASSSGKANEQFF. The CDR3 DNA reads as TGTGCCAGCAGCTCCGGGAAGGCGAATGAGCAGTTCTTC.

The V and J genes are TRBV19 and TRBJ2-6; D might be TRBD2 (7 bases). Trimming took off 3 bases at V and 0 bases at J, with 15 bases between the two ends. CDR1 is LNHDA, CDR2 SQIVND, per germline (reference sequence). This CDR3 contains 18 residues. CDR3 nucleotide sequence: TGTGCCAGTAGTATGATCTCGGGGGGCCTCTCTGGGGCCAACGTCCTGACTTTC. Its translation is CASSMISGGLSGANVLTF.

The CDR3 coding sequence is TGTGCCAGCAGCTTGGGTGGGGGGAATGGCTACACCTTC. Protein sequence: CASSLGGGNGYTF. The chain recombines TRBV7-2 with TRBJ1-2; D perhaps matches TRBD1 (5 bases). The CDR3 consists of 13 residues. The germline V gene has CDR1 SGHTA and CDR2 FQGNSA. Trimming shortened V by 3 bases and J by 6 bases, and 11 bases separated the two germline ends. Full variable domain (outside the CDR3, taken from reference TRBV7-2 and TRBJ1-2): GAGVSQSPSNKVTEKGKDVELRCDPISGHTALYWYRQSLGQGLEFLIYFQGNSAPDKSGLPSDRFSAERTGGSVSTLTIQRTQQEDSAVYLCASSLGGGNGYTFGSGTRLTVV.

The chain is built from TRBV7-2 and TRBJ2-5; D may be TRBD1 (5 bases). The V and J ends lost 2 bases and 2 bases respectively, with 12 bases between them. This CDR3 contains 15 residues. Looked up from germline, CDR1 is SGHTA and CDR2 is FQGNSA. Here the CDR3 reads CASSLSRTSQETQYF. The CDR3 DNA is TGTGCCAGCAGCTTATCAAGGACATCGCAAGAGACCCAGTACTTC.

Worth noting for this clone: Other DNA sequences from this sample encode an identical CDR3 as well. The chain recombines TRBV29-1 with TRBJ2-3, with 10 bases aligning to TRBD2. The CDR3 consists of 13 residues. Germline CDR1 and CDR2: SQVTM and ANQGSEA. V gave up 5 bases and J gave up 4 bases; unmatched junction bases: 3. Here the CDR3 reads CSVRLAGADTQYF. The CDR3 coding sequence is TGCAGCGTTCGGCTAGCGGGGGCAGATACGCAGTATTTT.

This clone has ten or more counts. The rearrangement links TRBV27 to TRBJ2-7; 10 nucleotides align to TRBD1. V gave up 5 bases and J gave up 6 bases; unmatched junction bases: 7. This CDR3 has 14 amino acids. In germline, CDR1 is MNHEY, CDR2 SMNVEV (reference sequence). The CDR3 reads CASSPRQGAFEQYF. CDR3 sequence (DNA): TGTGCCAGCAGTCCAAGACAGGGGGCGTTCGAGCAGTACTTC.

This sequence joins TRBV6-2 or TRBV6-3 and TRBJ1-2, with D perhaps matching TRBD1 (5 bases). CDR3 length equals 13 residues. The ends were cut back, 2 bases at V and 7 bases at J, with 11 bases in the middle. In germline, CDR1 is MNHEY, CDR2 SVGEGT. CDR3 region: CASSYRTRGGYTF. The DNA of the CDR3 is TGTGCCAGCAGTTACCGGACAAGAGGTGGCTACACCTTC.

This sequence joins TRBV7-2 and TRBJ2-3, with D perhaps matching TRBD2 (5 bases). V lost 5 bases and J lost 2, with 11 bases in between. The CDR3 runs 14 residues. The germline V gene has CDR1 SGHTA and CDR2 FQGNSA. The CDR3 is CASSAGGYTDTQYF. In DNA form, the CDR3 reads TGTGCCAGCAGCGCCGGAGGTTACACAGATACGCAGTATTTT.

The DNA for the CDR3 is TGTGCCATCAGGGGGGGACCCGGCCTGGGAGCAGATACGCAGTATTTT. Protein sequence: CAIRGGPGLGADTQYF. The rearrangement links TRBV10-3 to TRBJ2-3; tentatively, D is TRBD2 (6 bases). Germline V CDR1 and CDR2: ENHRY, SYGVKD. V lost 6 bases, J lost 4 bases, and 20 bases lay in between. The CDR3 length is 16 residues.

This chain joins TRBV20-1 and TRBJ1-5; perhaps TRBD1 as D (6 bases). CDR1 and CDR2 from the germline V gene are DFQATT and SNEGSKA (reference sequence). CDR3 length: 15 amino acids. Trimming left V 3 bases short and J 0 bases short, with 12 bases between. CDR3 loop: CSASQGPISNQPQHF. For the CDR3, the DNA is TGCAGTGCTAGTCAGGGGCCCATTAGCAATCAGCCCCAGCATTTT.

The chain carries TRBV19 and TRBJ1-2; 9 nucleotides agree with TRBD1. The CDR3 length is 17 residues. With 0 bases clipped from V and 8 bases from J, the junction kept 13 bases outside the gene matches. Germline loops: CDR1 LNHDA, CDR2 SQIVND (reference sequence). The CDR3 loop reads CASSIDRPTGTGSGYTF. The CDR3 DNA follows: TGTGCCAGTAGTATAGACAGACCGACCGGGACAGGGAGCGGCTACACCTTC.

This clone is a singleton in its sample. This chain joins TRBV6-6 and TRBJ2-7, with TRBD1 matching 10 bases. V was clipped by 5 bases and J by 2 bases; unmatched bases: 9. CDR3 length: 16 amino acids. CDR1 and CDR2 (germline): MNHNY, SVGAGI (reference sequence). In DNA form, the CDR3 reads TGTGCCAGCAGTCCTCCTGACAGGGGGCAGACCTACGAGCAGTACTTC. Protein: CASSPPDRGQTYEQYF.

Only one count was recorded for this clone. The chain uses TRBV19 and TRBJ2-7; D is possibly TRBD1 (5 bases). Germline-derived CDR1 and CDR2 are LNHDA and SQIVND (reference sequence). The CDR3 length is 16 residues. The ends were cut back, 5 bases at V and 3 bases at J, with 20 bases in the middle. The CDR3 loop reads CASSQGTHLAYYEQYF. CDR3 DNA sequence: TGTGCCAGTAGTCAGGGAACTCACCTCGCCTACTACGAGCAGTACTTC.

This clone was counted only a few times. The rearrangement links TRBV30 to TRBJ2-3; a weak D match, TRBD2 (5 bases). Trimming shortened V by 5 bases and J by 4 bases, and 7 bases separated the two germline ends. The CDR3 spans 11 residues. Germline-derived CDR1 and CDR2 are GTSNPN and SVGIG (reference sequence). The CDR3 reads CAWGLSDTQYF. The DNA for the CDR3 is TGTGCCTGGGGACTTTCAGATACGCAGTATTTT. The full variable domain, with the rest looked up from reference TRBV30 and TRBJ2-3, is SQTIHQWPATLVQPVGSPLSLECTVEGTSNPNLYWYRQAAGRGLQLLFYSVGIGQISSEVPQNLSASRPQDRQFILSSKKLLLSDSGFYLCAWGLSDTQYFGPGTRLTVL.

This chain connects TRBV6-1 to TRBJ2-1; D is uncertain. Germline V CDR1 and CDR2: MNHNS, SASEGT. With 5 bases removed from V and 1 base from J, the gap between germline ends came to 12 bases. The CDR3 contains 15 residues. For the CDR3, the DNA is TGTGCCAGCAGTCCCCAGGATGGTTCCTACAATGAGCAGTTCTTC. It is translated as CASSPQDGSYNEQFF.